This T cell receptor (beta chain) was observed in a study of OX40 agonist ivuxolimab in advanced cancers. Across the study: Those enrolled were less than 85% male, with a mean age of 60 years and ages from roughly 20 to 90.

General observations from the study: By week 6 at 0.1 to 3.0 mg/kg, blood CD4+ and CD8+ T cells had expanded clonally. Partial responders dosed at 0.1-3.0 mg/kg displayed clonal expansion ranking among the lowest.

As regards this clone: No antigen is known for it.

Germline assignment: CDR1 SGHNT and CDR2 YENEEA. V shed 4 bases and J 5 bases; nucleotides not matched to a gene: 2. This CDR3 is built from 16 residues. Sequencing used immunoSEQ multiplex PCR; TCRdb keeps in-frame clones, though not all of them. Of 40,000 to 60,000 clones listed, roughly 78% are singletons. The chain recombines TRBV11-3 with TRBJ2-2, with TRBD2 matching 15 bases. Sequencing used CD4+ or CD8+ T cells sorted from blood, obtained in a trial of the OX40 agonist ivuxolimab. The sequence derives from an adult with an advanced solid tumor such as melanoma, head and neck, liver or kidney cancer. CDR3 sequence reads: CASSSGTSGRTGELFF. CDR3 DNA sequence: TGTGCCAGCAGCTCGGGGACTAGCGGGAGGACCGGGGAGCTGTTTTTT.